These 25 T cell receptor beta chains came from one sample sequenced in a study of radiation and T cells in renal cell carcinoma. The repertoire was sequenced with immunoSEQ multiplex PCR; TCRdb's copy has only in-frame clones and lacks some. This table holds more than 120,000 clones, 65% to 90% found once. The time point was: blood 4 weeks post-SBRT, at nephrectomy. Specified treatment: 15 Gy SBRT to primary tumor, nephrectomy 4 weeks later. Here the sequenced sample was blood, taken from a patient whose treatment included radiotherapy and nephrectomy. These receptor sequences come from a woman aged 50 to 60 with renal cell carcinoma.

The genes are TRBV19 and TRBJ1-6; D unresolved. Germline CDR1 is LNHDA and CDR2 is SQIVND (reference sequence). CDR3 length: 17 residues. Trimming pared 3 bases from V and 6 bases from J, leaving 18 bases between. DNA for the CDR3: TGTGCCAGTAGTATCTCCCCCGGAGCCTCTTCTAATTCACCCCTCCACTTT. The encoded protein is CASSISPGASSNSPLHF.

This chain links TRBV28 with TRBJ1-1, with D possibly TRBD1 on 6 matching bases. Germline V gene lookup returns CDR1 MDHEN and CDR2 SYDVKM. This CDR3 spans 15 amino acids. Trimming stripped 1 base from V and 1 base from J, with 10 bases between. The CDR3 reads CASSLSTRGNTEAFF. CDR3 nucleotides: TGTGCCAGCAGTTTATCGACCAGGGGGAACACTGAAGCTTTCTTT.

The chain employs TRBV7-2 and TRBJ2-7; D is possibly TRBD2 (5 bases). The germline gives CDR1 SGHTA, CDR2 FQGNSA. V lost 1 base and J 6 bases, leaving 16 bases between the germline ends. This CDR3 spans 15 amino acids. CDR3 in amino acids: CASSLGIGVAPEQYF. The DNA of the CDR3 is TGTGCCAGCAGCTTAGGTATCGGGGTTGCTCCCGAGCAGTACTTC.

This clone has more than one count but fewer than ten. The V and J genes are TRBV5-6 and TRBJ2-6; tentative D call: TRBD2 (5 bases). The germline gives CDR1 SGHDT, CDR2 YYEEEE. V was cut by 6 bases and J by 4 bases, with 8 bases left in between. The CDR3 has 13 residues. CDR3 region: CASTTGGANVLTF. The CDR3 bases are TGTGCCAGCACAACGGGAGGGGCCAACGTCCTGACTTTC.

Only a few counts were recorded for this clone. This chain connects TRBV4-1 to TRBJ1-1; D gene unclear. CDR1 and CDR2 (germline): MGHRA, YSYEKL. V lost 0 bases to trimming and J lost 0 bases, with 8 bases between them. The CDR3 extends over 15 amino acids. The CDR3 is CASSQDHFMNTEAFF. The CDR3 region has the DNA TGCGCCAGCAGCCAAGACCATTTTATGAACACTGAAGCTTTCTTT.

The chain recombines TRBV4-1 with TRBJ2-2, with D hard to call. Per the germline V gene, CDR1 is MGHRA and CDR2 is YSYEKL. The CDR3 is 15 residues long. V lost 1 base to trimming and J lost 3 bases, with 9 bases between them. The CDR3 here is CASSQGPAHTGELFF. The CDR3 DNA sequence: TGCGCCAGCAGCCAAGGGCCAGCGCACACCGGGGAGCTGTTTTTT.

The V gene is TRBV7-2, the J gene TRBJ2-7, with TRBD1 as a possible D gene (6 bases). CDR3 size: 14 residues. The V gene's germline CDR1 is SGHTA and CDR2 FQGNSA. Trimming took off 7 bases at V and 5 bases at J, with 18 bases between the two ends. Here the CDR3 reads CASIPPGHPNEQYF. The CDR3 coding sequence is TGTGCCAGCATCCCCCCGGGACACCCCAACGAGCAGTACTTC.

The chain couples TRBV28 to TRBJ2-3; 7 bases are shared with TRBD1. J was trimmed by 8 bases and V by 6 bases; bases with no gene match: 8. CDR1 is MDHEN, CDR2 SYDVKM, per germline. The CDR3 is 13 amino acids. CDR3 in DNA: TGTGCCAGCAGCAGGGACAGTTGGGGTACGCAGTATTTT. Protein product: CASSRDSWGTQYF.

The chain recombines TRBV18 with TRBJ2-7, with 8 bases aligning to TRBD2. This CDR3 comprises 13 residues. Germline values: CDR1 KGHSH, CDR2 LQKENI. V was pared by 5 bases and J by 3 bases, with 3 bases of the junction left unmatched. CDR3 residues: CASSSGLVYEQYF. CDR3 nucleotide sequence: TGTGCCAGCTCATCGGGACTAGTCTACGAGCAGTACTTC.

In its sample, this clone was seen a few times. The chain is built from TRBV27 and TRBJ2-7; 10 bases fit TRBD2. CDR1 is MNHEY, CDR2 SMNVEV, per germline (reference sequence). This CDR3 is 14 amino acids long. V lost 7 bases to trimming and J lost 6 bases; unmatched junction nucleotides: 9. The CDR3 DNA reads as TGTGCCAGCAAGGTCCAGCTAGCGGGAGTCGAGCAGTACTTC. This encodes CASKVQLAGVEQYF.

This clone showed up just once. The chain has TRBV18 and TRBJ1-3, with D possibly TRBD1 on 6 matching bases. The CDR3 runs to 14 residues. Trimming left V 4 bases short and J 2 bases short, with 9 bases between. Per the germline V gene, CDR1 is KGHSH and CDR2 is LQKENI. The DNA of the CDR3 is TGTGCCAGCTCACAGGACAGTACTGGAAACACCATATATTTT. Translating gives CASSQDSTGNTIYF.

The J gene is TRBJ1-5, the V gene TRBV27, with D perhaps matching TRBD1 (6 bases). There are 9 residues in the CDR3. The V gene lost 7 bases and the J gene lost 15 bases, with 10 bases spanning the gap. Per germline, CDR1 MNHEY and CDR2 SMNVEV (reference sequence). This CDR3 is CASIRGGHF. The DNA for the CDR3 is TGTGCCAGCATCAGGGGTGGGCATTTT.

This chain uses TRBV9 with TRBJ2-5, with a weak D call TRBD1 (6 bases). The CDR3 totals 12 residues. The V end was cut by 3 bases, the J end by 4 bases, with 7 bases between. The V gene's germline CDR1 is SGDLS and CDR2 YYNGEE. CDR3 sequence reads: CASSADRETQYF. The CDR3 DNA sequence: TGTGCCAGCAGCGCGGACAGAGAGACCCAGTACTTC.

The J gene is TRBJ2-7, the V gene TRBV27; D possibly corresponds to TRBD1 (6 bases). CDR1 is MNHEY, CDR2 SMNVEV, per germline (reference sequence). The CDR3 spans 14 residues. Trimming took off 2 bases at V and 2 bases at J, with 10 bases between the two ends. CDR3 residues: CASSLGTKPYEQYF. Written as DNA, the CDR3 is TGTGCCAGCAGTTTAGGGACAAAGCCCTACGAGCAGTACTTC.

This sequence joins TRBV4-3 and TRBJ2-3, with D maybe TRBD2 (5 bases). The CDR3 length is 13 residues. Germline values: CDR1 LGHNA, CDR2 YSLEER. V lost 4 bases, J lost 11 bases, and 16 bases lay in between. In DNA form, the CDR3 reads TGCGCCAGCAGCCCCGAGAGGTGGGAGAAGCAGTATTTT. Its translation is CASSPERWEKQYF.

The rearrangement links TRBV19 to TRBJ2-2; possible D gene TRBD2, 6 bases. Germline loops: CDR1 LNHDA, CDR2 SQIVND (reference sequence). The CDR3 has 16 amino acids. V lost 11 bases to trimming and J lost 3 bases, with 22 bases between them. The CDR3 DNA sequence: TGTGCCGTTTCCGTCGTCCGCGGGATCGACACCGGGGAGCTGTTTTTT. Translated, it gives CAVSVVRGIDTGELFF.

The V gene is TRBV27, the J gene TRBJ2-6; 8 bases line up with TRBD1. In germline, CDR1 is MNHEY, CDR2 SMNVEV (reference sequence). The CDR3 has 16 amino acids. The V and J ends lost 9 bases and 3 bases, in that order; junction bases with no gene match: 10. The CDR3 reads CASKPGQGDGANVLTF. For the CDR3, the DNA is TGTGCCAGTAAACCCGGACAGGGAGATGGGGCCAACGTCCTGACTTTC. The full variable domain, completed using reference TRBV27 and TRBJ2-6, is EAQVTQNPRYLITVTGKKLTVTCSQNMNHEYMSWYRQDPGLGLRQIYYSMNVEVTDKGDVPEGYKVSRKEKRNFPLILESPSPNQTSLYFCASKPGQGDGANVLTFGAGSRLTVL.

The chain couples TRBV5-1 to TRBJ1-3, with D unresolved. CDR3 length: 15 amino acids. The germline CDR1 and CDR2 sequences are SGHRS and YFSETQ. V was clipped by 0 bases and J by 0 bases, with 7 bases between them. CDR3 nucleotides: TGCGCCAGCAGCTTGGCCACAACCTCTGGAAACACCATATATTTT. Amino acid sequence: CASSLATTSGNTIYF.

This chain connects TRBV6-1 to TRBJ1-1, with D perhaps TRBD1 (6 bases). Trimming took 6 bases from V and 0 from J, leaving 11 bases between them. The germline V gene has CDR1 MNHNS and CDR2 SASEGT. The length of the CDR3 is 14 residues. CDR3 region: CASRLQGLNTEAFF. For the CDR3, the DNA is TGTGCCAGCAGACTACAGGGACTGAACACTGAAGCTTTCTTT.

This chain links TRBV15 with TRBJ2-3; either TRBD1 or TRBD2 may fit D (5 bases each). The germline CDR1 and CDR2 sequences are LNHNV and YYDKDF (reference sequence). Trimming shortened V by 5 bases and J by 7 bases, and 13 bases separated the two germline ends. CDR3 length: 13 residues. The CDR3 nucleotides read TGTGCCACCAGCGGGGACCCGGGGTATACGCAGTATTTT. It yields the protein CATSGDPGYTQYF.

This chain links TRBV19 with TRBJ1-3; D is unclear. The CDR3 covers 13 residues. V was clipped by 7 bases and J by 0 bases, with 7 bases between them. The germline V gene encodes CDR1 LNHDA and CDR2 SQIVND (reference sequence). CDR3 sequence reads: CASTLTSGNTIYF. CDR3 nucleotides: TGTGCCAGTACCCTGACCTCTGGAAACACCATATATTTT.

This clone has a single count. The CDR3 here is CASSGANTGELFF. The CDR3 region has the DNA TGTGCCAGCAGCGGAGCGAACACCGGGGAGCTGTTTTTT. The chain combines TRBV5-6 with TRBJ2-2; D remains ambiguous. The V end was cut by 4 bases, the J end by 0 bases, with 4 bases between. Germline V gene lookup returns CDR1 SGHDT and CDR2 YYEEEE. The CDR3 is made up of 13 amino acids.

As to this clone: In the same sample, other DNA sequences code for this CDR3. The V gene is TRBV30, the J gene TRBJ2-3; the match to TRBD1 covers 9 bases. V shed 4 bases, J shed 6 bases, and the junction held 11 bases outside the gene matches. This CDR3 comprises 15 residues. CDR1 GTSNPN and CDR2 SVGIG come from the germline V gene (reference sequence). Here the CDR3 reads CAWTYIGTGPDTQYF. In nucleotides, the CDR3 is TGTGCCTGGACTTATATTGGGACAGGGCCGGATACGCAGTATTTT.

V and J are TRBV25-1 and TRBJ2-7; tentatively, D is TRBD1 (5 bases). The V end was cut by 11 bases, the J end by 0 bases, with 20 bases between. CDR3 size: 15 residues. Germline V lookup: CDR1 MGHDK, CDR2 SYGVNS. Here the CDR3 reads CAQDRSKTFSYEQYF. The CDR3, as DNA: TGTGCCCAAGACAGAAGTAAAACTTTCTCCTACGAGCAGTACTTC.

The genes are TRBV4-3 and TRBJ2-7; a possible D gene is TRBD2 (5 bases). V gave up 1 base and J gave up 6 bases, with 10 bases separating them. The CDR3 sequence is 13 residues long. Germline V gene lookup returns CDR1 LGHNA and CDR2 YSLEER. The CDR3 sequence: CASSQVVGGEQYF. CDR3 DNA sequence: TGCGCCAGCAGCCAAGTTGTTGGAGGCGAGCAGTACTTC.